The 22 T cell receptor beta chains below were found in one sample sequenced in a study of shared clonotypes between healthy human individuals (dated by TCRdb to about 2020). Library construction relied on the immunoSEQ multiplex PCR assay. Drawn from immuneACCESS, this table holds only the in-frame rearrangements with V and J called that TCRdb kept. Clones are partly lost; checked studies trace under half to an unresolved V gene and leave the rest unexplained. The sample contains roughly 1.4 million clones, just under 99% of them found a single time. The ten largest make up around 0.33% of the sample. Material for sequencing was naive CD4+ T cells sorted from blood. According to the study, the label for this sample's cell subset or site signals: CD45RA+ positively selected. The receptors here all came from a man aged 30 to 45 in good health.

The chain is built from TRBV9 and TRBJ1-1; D remains unclear. Trimming stripped 4 bases from V and 6 bases from J, with 7 bases between. This CDR3 spans 11 amino acids. Looked up from germline, CDR1 is SGDLS and CDR2 is YYNGEE. Written as DNA, the CDR3 is TGTGCCAGCAGCCCAGCCCCTGAAGCTTTCTTT. This translates into CASSPAPEAFF. Using reference TRBV9 and TRBJ1-1 for the parts outside the CDR3, the full variable domain is DSGVTQTPKHLITATGQRVTLRCSPRSGDLSVYWYQQSLDQGLQFLIQYYNGEERAKGNILERFSAQQFPDLHSELNLSSLELGDSALYFCASSPAPEAFFGQGTRLTVV.

The chain combines TRBV5-1 with TRBJ1-1; 7 bases match TRBD1. Germline V gene sequence: CDR1 SGHRS, CDR2 YFSETQ. This CDR3 spans 15 amino acids. The J segment lost 1 base and the V segment lost 2 bases, leaving 5 bases of the junction unmatched. The CDR3 here is CASSFSGTANTEAFF. CDR3 coding DNA: TGCGCCAGCAGCTTCTCCGGGACAGCGAACACTGAAGCTTTCTTT.

The V call is TRBV9, the J call TRBJ1-1, with 10 bases identical to TRBD1. CDR3 length: 16 amino acids. V was pared by 3 bases and J by 1 base, with 6 bases of the junction left unmatched. CDR1 is SGDLS and CDR2 is YYNGEE in the germline V gene. The CDR3 bases are TGTGCCAGCAGCGGTCCCGGGACAGGGGAGAACACTGAAGCTTTCTTT. It yields the protein CASSGPGTGENTEAFF. Full variable domain (rest looked up from reference TRBV9 and TRBJ1-1): DSGVTQTPKHLITATGQRVTLRCSPRSGDLSVYWYQQSLDQGLQFLIQYYNGEERAKGNILERFSAQQFPDLHSELNLSSLELGDSALYFCASSGPGTGENTEAFFGQGTRLTVV.

Points on this clone: This specimen includes other DNA sequences encoding the same CDR3. This chain links TRBV7-6 with TRBJ2-5, with D unresolved. Trimming stripped 5 bases from V and 0 bases from J, with 4 bases between. The CDR3 loop spans 12 amino acids. The germline gives CDR1 SGHVS, CDR2 FNYEAQ. This chain's CDR3 is CASSPYQETQYF. CDR3 sequence (DNA): TGTGCCAGCAGCCCCTACCAAGAGACCCAGTACTTC.

This rearrangement joins TRBV6-5 to TRBJ1-1; D might be TRBD1 (5 bases). This CDR3 is built from 15 residues. Trimming shortened V by 6 bases and J by 1 base, and 15 bases separated the two germline ends. Germline V lookup: CDR1 MNHEY, CDR2 SVGAGI. The DNA for the CDR3 is TGTGCCAGCAGCTCCCCGACAGACTCGAACACTGAAGCTTTCTTT. This codes for CASSSPTDSNTEAFF.

A note on this clone: Different DNA sequences within this sample yield the same CDR3. V and J are TRBV9 and TRBJ1-1; D is ambiguous. Per the germline V gene, CDR1 is SGDLS and CDR2 is YYNGEE. CDR3 length: 13 amino acids. V was pared by 0 bases and J by 0 bases, with 3 bases between. The CDR3 sequence is CASSVDVNTEAFF. The DNA of the CDR3 is TGTGCCAGCAGCGTAGATGTGAACACTGAAGCTTTCTTT.

CDR3 in DNA: TGTGCCAGCTCACCCCAGGGGGCGCGCAACGAGCAGTACTTC. Translated, it gives CASSPQGARNEQYF. The chain is built from TRBV18 and TRBJ2-7; 8 nucleotides match TRBD1. V was clipped by 3 bases and J by 5 bases; unmatched bases: 6. Germline V lookup: CDR1 KGHSH, CDR2 LQKENI. The CDR3 length is 14 residues.

This chain joins TRBV4-2 and TRBJ1-1, with D perhaps matching TRBD1 (6 bases). CDR3 length: 17 amino acids. V gave up 0 bases and J gave up 3 bases, with 17 bases separating them. The germline V gene encodes CDR1 LGHNA and CDR2 YNFKEQ. The CDR3 DNA follows: TGTGCCAGCAGCCAAGATTCGATAAGGGGGGCGTACACTGAAGCTTTCTTT. Its translation: CASSQDSIRGAYTEAFF.

The rearrangement joins TRBV6-1 to TRBJ1-2; weak D call: TRBD1 (6 bases). V gave up 3 bases and J gave up 3 bases, with 8 bases separating them. In germline, CDR1 is MNHNS, CDR2 SASEGT. The length of the CDR3 is 13 residues. The CDR3 sequence is CASSENRDYGYTF. The DNA of the CDR3 is TGTGCCAGCAGTGAGAACAGGGACTATGGCTACACCTTC.

The chain uses TRBV11-3 and TRBJ2-2; either TRBD1 or TRBD2 may supply D (6 bases each). Germline V gene lookup returns CDR1 SGHNT and CDR2 YENEEA. The V end was cut by 3 bases, the J end by 3 bases, with 11 bases between. This CDR3 region has 15 residues. CDR3 in amino acids: CASSFGGLYTGELFF. In DNA form, the CDR3 reads TGTGCCAGCAGCTTTGGGGGGCTCTACACCGGGGAGCTGTTTTTT. Filled out from reference TRBV11-3 and TRBJ2-2, the complete variable domain reads EAGVVQSPRYKIIEKKQPVAFWCNPISGHNTLYWYLQNLGQGPELLIRYENEEAVDDSQLPKDRFSAERLKGVDSTLKIQPAELGDSAVYLCASSFGGLYTGELFFGEGSRLTVL.

V is TRBV14 and J is TRBJ2-1; tentatively, D is TRBD2 (6 bases). Between the trimmed V and J ends, which lost 0 bases and 10 bases, there was a span of 22 bases. The CDR3 has 17 residues. Germline CDR1 and CDR2: SGHDN and FVKESK. The CDR3 DNA reads as TGTGCCAGCAGCCAAGAAGGAAAGGGACTGAACCTTCGGGAGCAGTTCTTC. Protein sequence: CASSQEGKGLNLREQFF.

The rearrangement links TRBV10-3 to TRBJ2-7; 11 bases line up with TRBD1. CDR1 is ENHRY and CDR2 is SYGVKD in the germline V gene. V trimming: 3 bases; J trimming: 5 bases; junction bases outside the gene matches: 6. The CDR3 is made up of 15 amino acids. The CDR3 region is CAISDRGGQGDEQYF. CDR3 DNA sequence: TGTGCCATCAGTGATCGAGGGGGACAGGGGGACGAGCAGTACTTC.

The chain couples TRBV29-1 to TRBJ1-1, with no clear D. With 3 bases removed from V and 1 base from J, the gap between germline ends came to 6 bases. This CDR3 has 12 amino acids. In germline, CDR1 is SQVTM, CDR2 ANQGSEA. CDR3 DNA: TGCAGCGTTGAGTGGGGGAACACTGAAGCTTTCTTT. The encoded protein is CSVEWGNTEAFF.

J is TRBJ1-2 and V is TRBV5-1; 8 bases agree with TRBD1. The CDR3 has 16 residues. V lost 0 bases to trimming and J lost 0 bases; unmatched junction nucleotides: 4. CDR1 and CDR2 (germline): SGHRS, YFSETQ. As DNA, the CDR3 is TGCGCCAGCAGCTTGGCCTCGACAGGGGCTAACTATGGCTACACCTTC. It codes for CASSLASTGANYGYTF.

V gene TRBV7-9 combines with J gene TRBJ2-5, with 11 nucleotides matching TRBD1. The CDR3 covers 15 residues. V shed 4 bases, J shed 5 bases, and the junction held 6 bases outside the gene matches. Germline V CDR1 and CDR2: SEHNR, FQNEAQ (reference sequence). The CDR3 sequence is CASSYGQGAGETQYF. For the CDR3, the DNA is TGTGCCAGCAGCTACGGACAGGGGGCCGGTGAGACCCAGTACTTC.

The CDR3 bases are TGCGCCAGCAGCTTGGTAAGGGGGCGGGAAGAGACCCAGTACTTC. Encoded protein: CASSLVRGREETQYF. The chain combines TRBV5-1 with TRBJ2-5, with TRBD1 identical over 7 bases. With 0 bases clipped from V and 3 bases from J, the junction kept 5 bases outside the gene matches. The CDR3 has 15 amino acids. Per germline, CDR1 SGHRS and CDR2 YFSETQ.

J is TRBJ2-1 and V is TRBV19; D unclear. V was clipped by 3 bases and J by 5 bases, with 8 bases between them. The germline gives CDR1 LNHDA, CDR2 SQIVND (reference sequence). This CDR3 has 13 residues. The CDR3 nucleotides are TGTGCCAGTAGTATGGGTCAGAACAATGAGCAGTTCTTC. It encodes CASSMGQNNEQFF.

CDR3 coding DNA: TGCGCCAGCAGCCCAGGAACCGACAGGGGCTATGAGCAGTTCTTC. Protein sequence: CASSPGTDRGYEQFF. V is TRBV4-3 and J is TRBJ2-1; TRBD1 matches 8 bases. The CDR3 length is 15 residues. V gave up 4 bases and J gave up 8 bases; unmatched junction bases: 10. Germline values: CDR1 LGHNA, CDR2 YSLEER.

A single count supports this clone. This chain joins TRBV7-2 and TRBJ1-2; 7 bases match TRBD1. Germline V gene sequence: CDR1 SGHTA, CDR2 FQGNSA. Trimming at V came to 7 bases and at J to 1 base, leaving 6 bases not matched to a gene. This CDR3 comprises 14 residues. CDR3 amino acids: CASTTAGGNYGYTF. The CDR3 region has the DNA TGTGCCAGCACCACAGCAGGGGGTAACTATGGCTACACCTTC.

This chain links TRBV14 with TRBJ2-7; TRBD2 aligns across 7 bases. Per the germline V gene, CDR1 is SGHDN and CDR2 is FVKESK. CDR3 length equals 13 residues. Trimming cost V 2 bases and J 3 bases; bases outside gene matches: 1. The CDR3 DNA follows: TGTGCCAGCAGCCAATCGGGGGGCTACGAGCAGTACTTC. Its translation is CASSQSGGYEQYF.

The chain uses TRBV5-1 and TRBJ2-5; 11 bases line up with TRBD1. Germline lookup yields CDR1 SGHRS and CDR2 YFSETQ. The V and J ends lost 4 bases and 5 bases, in that order; junction bases with no gene match: 10. The CDR3 sequence is 16 residues long. The CDR3, as DNA: TGCGCCAGCAGCCGAGGACAGGGGGCAAACGGGGAGACCCAGTACTTC. Amino acid sequence: CASSRGQGANGETQYF.

The V call is TRBV12-2, the J call TRBJ2-3; the tabulated D call, TRBD2, remains unverified against the DNA. TRBV12-2 is an annotated pseudogene. CDR3 length: 18 residues. CDR3: CASRLALREGPSTDTQYF. CDR3 DNA: TGTGCAAGTCGCTTAGCGCTAAGGGAGGGCCCTAGCACAGATACGCAGTATTTT.